The 13 T cell receptor beta chains given below trace back to one sample, sequenced in a study of blood T cells in healthy people across ages. It was with a sample-barcoded 5' primer and a J-beta primer mix that a second PCR of about 6 to 12 cycles was run. Using its own MiXCR run on the 5' RACE reads, TCRdb lists one record per CDR3 protein. The profile shows some 900,000 distinct CDR3 sequences, 29% of them singletons. Sequencing was done on a sample of blood. Receptor source: an elderly woman in good health.

This clonotype has a count of ten or more. The chain employs TRBV12-3 or TRBV12-4 and TRBJ2-7, with 11 nucleotides matching TRBD2. With 6 bases clipped from V and 2 bases from J, the junction kept 9 bases outside the gene matches. The CDR3 is 16 amino acids. The CDR3 DNA reads TGTGCCAGCAGACTATCTAGCGGGGGGTCGACCTACGAGCAGTACTTC. It yields the protein CASRLSSGGSTYEQYF.

This clonotype was picked up many times. The rearrangement links TRBV19 to TRBJ2-5; 11 positions agree with TRBD2. CDR3 length: 17 amino acids. Germline CDR1 and CDR2: LNHDA and SQIVND (reference sequence). With 4 bases clipped from V and 3 bases from J, the junction kept 10 bases outside the gene matches. This CDR3 is CASSKGAPTSGEETQYF. Here the CDR3 DNA reads TGTGCCAGTAGTAAGGGGGCCCCGACTAGCGGGGAAGAGACCCAGTACTTC.

This clonotype was detected ten times or more. The V and J genes are TRBV7-9 and TRBJ2-5; D is ambiguous. With 2 bases removed from V and 0 bases from J, the gap between germline ends came to 13 bases. Germline V gives CDR1 SEHNR, CDR2 FQNEAQ (reference sequence). The CDR3 sequence is 16 residues long. CDR3 in amino acids: CASSLRRTEYQETQYF. The CDR3 DNA reads TGTGCCAGCAGCTTAAGGCGGACCGAGTACCAAGAGACCCAGTACTTC.

This clonotype has ten or more counts. This CDR3 is CATSRDVSKYMDSPLHF. In DNA, the CDR3 is TGTGCCACCAGCAGAGATGTGTCCAAATATATGGATTCACCCCTCCACTTT. The V and J genes are TRBV15 and TRBJ1-6; D is unresolved. V was shortened by 0 bases and J by 8 bases, with 17 bases between the two germline ends. The CDR3 extends over 17 amino acids. CDR1 is LNHNV, CDR2 YYDKDF, per germline (reference sequence).

Many counts were recorded for this clonotype. V and J are TRBV27 and TRBJ2-5, with 8 bases lining up with TRBD2. From germline, CDR1 is MNHEY and CDR2 SMNVEV (reference sequence). This CDR3 is built from 14 residues. V lost 5 bases and J lost 5; bases outside the gene matches: 7. CDR3 amino acids: CASSISGARETQYF. The CDR3 coding sequence is TGTGCCAGCAGTATTAGCGGGGCCCGCGAGACCCAGTACTTC.

The chain uses TRBV6-2 or TRBV6-3 and TRBJ1-6; D gene unclear. Trimming removed 6 bases from V and 10 bases from J, with 16 bases in between. CDR3 length: 14 amino acids. Germline V gives CDR1 MNHEY, CDR2 SVGEGT. CDR3 sequence (DNA): TGTGCCAGCAGCAAGGGATCAACGGGGTCACCCCTCCACTTT. This encodes CASSKGSTGSPLHF.

The chain carries TRBV14 and TRBJ2-3; D possibly uses TRBD1 or TRBD2 (5 bases each). Germline V CDR1 and CDR2: SGHDN, FVKESK. Trimming pared 3 bases from V and 3 bases from J, leaving 22 bases between. The CDR3 has 18 amino acids. The DNA for the CDR3 is TGTGCCAGCAGCCACGCGCTAGGGACCGAGAAATGGACAGATACGCAGTATTTT. It is translated as CASSHALGTEKWTDTQYF.

J is TRBJ1-1 and V is TRBV30; D remains ambiguous. The V gene's germline CDR1 is GTSNPN and CDR2 SVGIG (reference sequence). V lost 0 bases, J lost 4 bases, and 9 bases lay in between. The CDR3 is made up of 13 amino acids. The DNA of the CDR3 is TGTGCCTGGAGTGTAGGGATGGGCACTGAAGCTTTCTTT. Translated: CAWSVGMGTEAFF.

J is TRBJ2-7 and V is TRBV5-1; 8 nucleotides line up with TRBD1. V was pared by 1 base and J by 7 bases, with 13 bases of the junction left unmatched. The CDR3 extends over 16 amino acids. Germline CDR1 is SGHRS and CDR2 is YFSETQ. The CDR3 reads CASSLLQGVSYNEQYF. The CDR3 DNA reads as TGCGCCAGCAGCTTGTTACAGGGGGTAAGCTACAATGAGCAGTACTTC.

The genes are TRBV7-2 and TRBJ2-1; 8 bases align to TRBD2. Germline CDR1 and CDR2: SGHTA and FQGNSA. V was pared by 3 bases and J by 4 bases, with 8 bases of the junction left unmatched. This CDR3 comprises 16 residues. The DNA of the CDR3 is TGTGCCAGCAGCTTTGAAAGCGGGGGACCATACAATGAGCAGTTCTTC. Protein sequence: CASSFESGGPYNEQFF.

About this clonotype itself: One end of the junction fails to match germline, which may point to a read error. The V call is TRBV28, the J call TRBJ1-2; no clear D. The CDR3 runs to 14 residues. Germline lookup yields CDR1 MDHEN and CDR2 SYDVKM. The CDR3 sequence is CPSRRRPRRDGYTF. In DNA form, the CDR3 reads TGTCCCAGCAGGCGAAGACCAAGACGGGATGGCTACACCTTC.

The CDR3 DNA sequence: TGCGCCAGCAGCCAACTAAACGCAGGTGAAAAACTGTTTTTT. It translates to CASSQLNAGEKLFF. The V and J genes are TRBV5-1 and TRBJ1-4, with D unclear. The CDR3 spans 14 residues. In germline, CDR1 is SGHRS, CDR2 YFSETQ. V was clipped by 4 bases and J by 7 bases, with 14 bases between them.

This clonotype was observed at least ten times. V gene TRBV6-5 combines with J gene TRBJ2-7, with 9 bases matching TRBD1. Trimming at V came to 8 bases and at J to 2 bases, leaving 7 bases not matched to a gene. This CDR3 is built from 14 residues. Germline V lookup: CDR1 MNHEY, CDR2 SVGAGI. The CDR3: CASGYRDRAYEQYF. Here the CDR3 DNA reads TGTGCCAGCGGATACCGGGACAGGGCCTACGAGCAGTACTTC.